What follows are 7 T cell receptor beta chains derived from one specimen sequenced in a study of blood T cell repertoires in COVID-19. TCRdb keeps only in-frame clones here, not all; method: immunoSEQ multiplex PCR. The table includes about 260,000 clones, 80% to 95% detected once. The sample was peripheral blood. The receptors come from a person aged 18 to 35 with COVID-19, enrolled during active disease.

The CDR3 is CASSMLGRTYEQYF. DNA of the CDR3: TGTGCCAGTAGTATGCTGGGGCGAACCTACGAGCAGTACTTC. This rearrangement joins TRBV19 to TRBJ2-7, with D possibly being TRBD1 (5 bases). V lost 3 bases to trimming and J lost 2 bases, with 11 bases between them. Looked up from germline, CDR1 is LNHDA and CDR2 is SQIVND (reference sequence). The CDR3 has 14 amino acids.

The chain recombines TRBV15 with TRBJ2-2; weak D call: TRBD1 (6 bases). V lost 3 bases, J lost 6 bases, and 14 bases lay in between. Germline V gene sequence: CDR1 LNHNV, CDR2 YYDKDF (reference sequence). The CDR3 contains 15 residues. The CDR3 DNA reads TGTGCCACCAGCAGGGGATTTACAGGGTCCGGGGAGCTGTTTTTT. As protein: CATSRGFTGSGELFF.

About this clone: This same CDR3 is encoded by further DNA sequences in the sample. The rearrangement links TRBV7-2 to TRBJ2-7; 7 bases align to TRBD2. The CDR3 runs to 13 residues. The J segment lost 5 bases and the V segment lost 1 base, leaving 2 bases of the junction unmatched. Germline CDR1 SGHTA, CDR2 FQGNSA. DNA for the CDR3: TGTGCCAGCAGCTTAGAGCGGGAAGACGAGCAGTACTTC. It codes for CASSLEREDEQYF.

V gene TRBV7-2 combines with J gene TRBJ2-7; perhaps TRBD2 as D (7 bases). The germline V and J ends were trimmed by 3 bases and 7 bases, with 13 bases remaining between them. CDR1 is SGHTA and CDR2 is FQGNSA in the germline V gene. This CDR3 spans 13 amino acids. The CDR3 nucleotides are TGTGCCAGCAGCTTGGGGGCGGGAGTGGAGCAGTACTTC. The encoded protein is CASSLGAGVEQYF.

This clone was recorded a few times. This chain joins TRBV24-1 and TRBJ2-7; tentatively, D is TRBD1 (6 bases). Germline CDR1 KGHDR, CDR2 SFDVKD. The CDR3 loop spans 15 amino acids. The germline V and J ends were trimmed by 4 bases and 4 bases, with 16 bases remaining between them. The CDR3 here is CATSDTGTFPYEQYF. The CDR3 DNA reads TGTGCCACCAGTGACACCGGGACATTTCCTTACGAGCAGTACTTC.

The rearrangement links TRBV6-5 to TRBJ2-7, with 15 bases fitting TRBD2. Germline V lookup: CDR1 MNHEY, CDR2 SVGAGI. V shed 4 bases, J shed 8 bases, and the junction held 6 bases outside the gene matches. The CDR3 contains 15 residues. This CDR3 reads CASSFGGLAGGQQYF. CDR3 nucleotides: TGTGCCAGCAGTTTCGGGGGACTAGCGGGAGGTCAGCAGTACTTC.

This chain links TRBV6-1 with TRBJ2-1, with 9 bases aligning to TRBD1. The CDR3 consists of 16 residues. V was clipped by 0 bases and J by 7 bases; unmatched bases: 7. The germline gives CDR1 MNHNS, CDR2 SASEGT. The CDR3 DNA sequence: TGTGCCAGCAGTGAAGCCGGGACAGGGAATTGGAATGAGCAGTTCTTC. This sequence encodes CASSEAGTGNWNEQFF.